This T cell receptor beta chain was sequenced for a study of blood T cell repertoires in COVID-19 (dated by TCRdb to the early 2020s). In terms of the full investigation: Collaborator samples came from the United States, Italy and Spain and covered acute and convalescent phases of COVID-19. The material from the prospective study consisted of cDNA or gDNA derived from T cells, B-cell-depleted T cells, or PBMCs. Deeply sampled blood TCRbeta repertoires from subjects exposed to, actively infected with, or recovered from COVID-19 were included in the dataset. The repertoires were made available in a free public database intended to serve as a resource for research on the immune response to SARS-CoV-2. The samples were drawn from two sources: the first 160 participants of the ongoing ImmuneRACE study, and 1,000 to 1,500 subjects contributed by 6 global collaborators. The sample metadata nearly always contained a de-identified subject ID, COVID-19 status, age in years and sex. HLA class I and class II types, where available, came from metadata supplied by the sample provider rather than from assay-based typing.

Whole blood was collected in K2EDTA tubes by collaborating institutions according to the institutions' own protocols. For TCRbeta analysis, collaborator samples were shipped as frozen whole blood, as isolated PBMCs, or as DNA extracted from either sample type. On this clone: Its antigen specificity is not known. No qualities accompany the bases; no much larger clone lies one base away.

TCRbeta CDR3 regions were amplified from genomic DNA by means of the immunoSEQ Assay, a bias-controlled multiplex PCR. The published analysis was carried out like this. The number of nucleated cells in each sample was estimated by amplification of reference gene primers within the assay. To quantify the absolute abundance of each unique TCRbeta CDR3 rearrangement, sequence reads were collapsed and filtered. For each sample, productive Simpson clonality was calculated as the square root of Simpson's diversity index across productive rearrangements. TCRdb provides this immuneACCESS table in a form limited to in-frame rearrangements. Some clones are lacking; in checked studies, under half of them reflect an unresolved V gene, and why the rest are absent is not known. For V, J and clone size, that table is used; D and trimming come from the DNA. The sample contains 95,000 to 150,000 clones, more than 75% of them found a single time. Approximately 5.3% of the sample goes to the ten largest clones.

On the study overall, not on this receptor specifically: The amount of clinical and demographic metadata varied by source and participant and was provided uncurated.

From cysteine to phenylalanine, the CDR3 is 13 amino acids long. Left in the record is the CDR3 DNA by itself, 39 bases read in frame from the first base. Trimming takes 2 bases from V and 5 bases from J, and the germline ends sit 10 bases apart. According to the germline V gene, CDR1 reads SGHRS and CDR2 reads YFSETQ. Here the chain combines TRBV5-1 and TRBJ1-1, with the D gene not confidently named. Material for sequencing was peripheral blood. The TCR originated in a human donor in a cohort sampled during active COVID-19. DNA sequence: TGCGCCAGCAGCTTAAAATTGAGGACTGAAGCTTTCTTT. Protein translation: CASSLKLRTEAFF.